These 5 T cell receptor beta chains were all obtained from the same sample, sequenced in a study of cytomegalovirus exposure and HLA in healthy donors (dated by TCRdb to 2017 to 2019). The library was built by means of the immunoSEQ multiplex PCR assay. The multiplex PCR relied on a mix of 60 forward primers for TCR Vbeta segments and 13 reverse primers for TCR Jbeta segments. TCRdb mirrors the immuneACCESS table, restricted to in-frame sequences. Some clones are absent from its copies; in checked studies, under half trace to an unresolved V gene, and the reason for the others is unknown. For this sample there are under 100,000 clones; about three quarters appear just once. The top ten constitute around 16% of the sample. Sequenced: PBMCs. The source of these receptors is a woman in her fifties or sixties in good health and CMV-seropositive.

The rearrangement uses TRBV19 and TRBJ1-2; 9 nucleotides match TRBD1. Germline V gene sequence: CDR1 LNHDA, CDR2 SQIVND (reference sequence). V lost 3 bases to trimming and J lost 8 bases; unmatched junction nucleotides: 4. The CDR3 is 13 amino acids. CDR3: CASSMGQGFGYTF. The CDR3 bases are TGTGCCAGTAGTATGGGACAGGGCTTCGGCTACACCTTC.

The rearrangement joins TRBV29-1 to TRBJ1-1, with D possibly TRBD1 on 5 matching bases. The germline V and J ends were trimmed by 5 bases and 1 base, with 14 bases remaining between them. This CDR3 is built from 14 residues. CDR1 is SQVTM, CDR2 ANQGSEA, per germline. CDR3 residues: CSVKYGGGNTEAFF. DNA for the CDR3: TGCAGCGTTAAATACGGCGGGGGGAACACTGAAGCTTTCTTT.

CDR3 residues: CASSLGMQGEKLFF. The CDR3 region has the DNA TGCGCCAGCAGCCTCGGGATGCAAGGTGAAAAACTGTTTTTT. The chain employs TRBV5-1 and TRBJ1-4; D is ambiguous. CDR3 length equals 14 residues. CDR1 is SGHRS and CDR2 is YFSETQ in the germline V gene. V was shortened by 4 bases and J by 7 bases, with 14 bases between the two germline ends.

The chain recombines TRBV7-8 with TRBJ2-5, with D possibly matching TRBD2 (5 bases). The CDR3 has 15 residues. The germline V gene encodes CDR1 SGHVS and CDR2 FQNEAQ. The V end lost 4 bases, the J end lost 3 bases, and 15 bases lay between the germline ends. This CDR3 reads CASSSAGAVKETQYF. The CDR3, as DNA: TGTGCCAGCAGCTCCGCCGGAGCGGTAAAAGAGACCCAGTACTTC.

The V gene is TRBV25-1, the J gene TRBJ1-5; 7 bases line up with TRBD1. V shed 6 bases and J 5 bases; nucleotides not matched to a gene: 7. Germline V gene data show CDR1 as MGHDK and CDR2 as SYGVNS. The CDR3 consists of 14 residues. CDR3 coding DNA: TGTGCCAGCAGAAACAGGGGTGAGGATCAGCCCCAGCATTTT. Translating gives CASRNRGEDQPQHF.